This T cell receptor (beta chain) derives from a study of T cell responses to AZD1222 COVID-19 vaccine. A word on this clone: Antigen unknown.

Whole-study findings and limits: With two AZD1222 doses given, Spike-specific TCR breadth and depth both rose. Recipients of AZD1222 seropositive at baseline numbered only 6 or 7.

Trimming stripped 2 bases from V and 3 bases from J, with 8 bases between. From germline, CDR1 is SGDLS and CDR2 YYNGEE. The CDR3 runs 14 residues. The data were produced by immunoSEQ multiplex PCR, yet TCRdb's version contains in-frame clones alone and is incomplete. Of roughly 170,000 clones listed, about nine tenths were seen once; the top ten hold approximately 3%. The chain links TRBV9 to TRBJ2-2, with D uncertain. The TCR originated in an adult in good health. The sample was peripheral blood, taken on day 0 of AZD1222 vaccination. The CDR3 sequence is CASSVLVDTGELFF. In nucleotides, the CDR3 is TGTGCCAGCAGCGTCCTGGTGGACACCGGGGAGCTGTTTTTT.